This TCR beta chain stems from a study of T cells after posttransplantation cyclophosphamide. Germline V lookup: CDR1 LNHDA, CDR2 SQIVND (reference sequence). This CDR3 spans 14 amino acids. V was clipped by 7 bases and J by 7 bases, with 19 bases between them. Remarks on this clone: Its antigen is not known.

Using immunoSEQ multiplex PCR, the repertoire was profiled, and TCRdb retains in-frame clones only, with some absent. Here the sample spans under 6,500 clones, approximately 94% being singletons. General study points: Skin or GI-infiltrating T cells shared few TRB sequences with blood.

The sequenced material came from CD4+ T cells sorted from bone marrow. The rearrangement uses TRBV19 and TRBJ1-1; perhaps TRBD1 as D (5 bases). The sequence was obtained from a woman aged 55 to 70 in good health, CMV-negative, and a related stem cell transplant donor. The CDR3 bases are TGTGCCAGTACCAGGCAGGGTCGGCAGAGTGAAGCTTTCTTT. As protein: CASTRQGRQSEAFF.